The 11 T cell receptor beta chains below were found in one sample sequenced in a study of T cells in localized non-small cell lung cancer. Method: immunoSEQ multiplex PCR; TCRdb's copy keeps in-frame clones and lacks some. Here the sample spans fewer than 45,000 clones, approximately 91% being singletons. The sample consisted of peripheral blood, taken before any cancer treatment. The source of these receptors is an older female donor with stage I squamous cell lung carcinoma.

The chain couples TRBV19 to TRBJ1-5, with D perhaps matching TRBD1 (5 bases). This CDR3 spans 14 amino acids. The V gene's germline CDR1 is LNHDA and CDR2 SQIVND (reference sequence). Trimming left V 6 bases short and J 3 bases short, with 12 bases between. CDR3 nucleotide sequence: TGTGCCAGTAGCCCACGGGACCACAATCAGCCCCAGCATTTT. Amino acids: CASSPRDHNQPQHF.

The V gene is TRBV11-2, the J gene TRBJ1-3; D is uncertain. The germline V gene encodes CDR1 SGHAT and CDR2 FQNNGV. This CDR3 has 13 residues. V lost 4 bases, J lost 0 bases, and 4 bases lay in between. CDR3 protein: CASSSNSGNTIYF. The CDR3 bases are TGTGCCAGCAGCTCTAACTCTGGAAACACCATATATTTT.

This clone is labeled medium-sized. The rearrangement links TRBV15 to TRBJ2-7; 10 bases match TRBD1. CDR1 is LNHNV, CDR2 YYDKDF, per germline (reference sequence). V was clipped by 3 bases and J by 4 bases; unmatched bases: 12. This CDR3 has 17 residues. The CDR3 region has the DNA TGTGCCACCAGCAGTCAGAAGTGGGACAGGGGCACTTACGAGCAGTACTTC. Translated: CATSSQKWDRGTYEQYF.

The chain links TRBV5-8 to TRBJ1-5; no clear D gene. The CDR3 has 15 residues. Germline values: CDR1 SGHTS, CDR2 YDEGEE. With 2 bases removed from V and 1 base from J, the gap between germline ends came to 10 bases. CDR3 DNA sequence: TGTGCCAGCAGCTTAGGAGACGTGAGCAATCAGCCCCAGCATTTT. Its protein product is CASSLGDVSNQPQHF.

To note about this clone: Additional DNA sequences in this sample encode the identical CDR3. The chain is built from TRBV13 and TRBJ2-7; 10 bases agree with TRBD2. There are 14 residues in the CDR3. Germline values: CDR1 PRHDT, CDR2 FYEKMQ (reference sequence). The ends lost 3 bases at V and 4 bases at J; junction bases unmatched: 3. CDR3 coding DNA: TGTGCCAGCAGCTTTGGGACTAGCGATTACGAGCAGTACTTC. Translated: CASSFGTSDYEQYF.

The V and J genes are TRBV11-3 and TRBJ2-2, with D possibly TRBD1 on 6 matching bases. Trimming stripped 8 bases from V and 0 bases from J, with 13 bases between. Germline CDR1 is SGHNT and CDR2 is YENEEA. The CDR3 is 15 residues long. The CDR3 sequence is CASRSGTTNTGELFF. CDR3 DNA sequence: TGTGCCAGCCGATCCGGGACAACGAACACCGGGGAGCTGTTTTTT.

V gene TRBV9 combines with J gene TRBJ2-1; 9 bases match TRBD2. The CDR3 sequence is 16 residues long. Germline loops: CDR1 SGDLS, CDR2 YYNGEE. J gave up 7 bases and V 3 bases, and 11 bases lay outside the gene matches. The CDR3 loop is CASSGSGTSTNNEQFF. DNA for the CDR3: TGTGCCAGCAGCGGCTCCGGGACTAGCACCAATAATGAGCAGTTCTTC.

Concerning this clone: The junction departs from the called germline gene at one end, perhaps through a read error. This sequence joins TRBV6-5 and TRBJ1-2; possible D gene TRBD1, 5 bases. Germline V gene sequence: CDR1 MNHEY, CDR2 SVGAGI. This CDR3 is built from 13 residues. In nucleotides, the CDR3 is TGTGCCAGCAGTGCATCAGGGTACTACGGCTACACCTTC. The encoded protein is CASSASGYYGYTF.

The chain recombines TRBV29-1 with TRBJ2-1; no clear D. The length of the CDR3 is 13 residues. Trimming cost V 5 bases and J 9 bases, with 17 bases left between them. Germline CDR1 and CDR2: SQVTM and ANQGSEA. CDR3 in DNA: TGCAGCGTTCCCGGCGGTTCGGGCTTTGAGCAGTTCTTC. Its protein is CSVPGGSGFEQFF.

This clone was seen just once. The V gene is TRBV7-9, the J gene TRBJ2-1, with D unclear. Looked up from germline, CDR1 is SEHNR and CDR2 is FQNEAQ (reference sequence). V was clipped by 4 bases and J by 6 bases, with 13 bases between them. The CDR3 contains 14 residues. The CDR3 here is CASSSLLGGNEQFF. CDR3 nucleotides: TGTGCCAGCAGCTCCCTACTGGGCGGCAATGAGCAGTTCTTC.

This rearrangement joins TRBV6-1 to TRBJ2-2, with a possible D match to TRBD1 (5 bases). Germline CDR1 MNHNS, CDR2 SASEGT. Trimming took 5 bases from V and 10 from J, leaving 11 bases between them. The CDR3 is 12 residues long. The CDR3 DNA is TGTGCCAGCAGTCTCCAGGGTGAGGAGCTGTTTTTT. Its translation: CASSLQGEELFF.